Many counts were recorded for the clone carrying this T cell receptor beta chain. Sorting captured naive CD8 T cells as CD8+CD4-CCR7+CD45RA+. TCRdb passed the PCR reads through MiXCR, listing each CDR3 protein once. The data hold a few hundred thousand distinct CDR3 sequences, with under 25% observed a single time. The data were taken from a study of molecular identifiers for immune sequencing clone quantification. Background on the study: In the replicates, RNA derived from about 21,000 or 97,000 naive CD8 cells was divided into five parts, and four were sequenced.

The V and J ends lost 2 bases and 1 base respectively, with 14 bases between them. This CDR3 is 16 amino acids long. Germline CDR1 is SEHNR and CDR2 is FQNEAQ (reference sequence). The V call is TRBV7-9, the J call TRBJ1-1; no clear D. Sequenced sample: naive CD8+ T cells from blood, with Jurkat cell RNA spiked in. The subset here: FACS-sorted CD8+CD4-CCR7+CD45RA+ naive T cells. The source of this sequence is a human donor in good health. Some libraries in this study had Jurkat cell RNA spiked in. CDR3 coding DNA: TGTGCCAGCAGCTTATCGACCAAAGAAAGGAACACTGAAGCTTTCTTT. This gives the protein CASSLSTKERNTEAFF.